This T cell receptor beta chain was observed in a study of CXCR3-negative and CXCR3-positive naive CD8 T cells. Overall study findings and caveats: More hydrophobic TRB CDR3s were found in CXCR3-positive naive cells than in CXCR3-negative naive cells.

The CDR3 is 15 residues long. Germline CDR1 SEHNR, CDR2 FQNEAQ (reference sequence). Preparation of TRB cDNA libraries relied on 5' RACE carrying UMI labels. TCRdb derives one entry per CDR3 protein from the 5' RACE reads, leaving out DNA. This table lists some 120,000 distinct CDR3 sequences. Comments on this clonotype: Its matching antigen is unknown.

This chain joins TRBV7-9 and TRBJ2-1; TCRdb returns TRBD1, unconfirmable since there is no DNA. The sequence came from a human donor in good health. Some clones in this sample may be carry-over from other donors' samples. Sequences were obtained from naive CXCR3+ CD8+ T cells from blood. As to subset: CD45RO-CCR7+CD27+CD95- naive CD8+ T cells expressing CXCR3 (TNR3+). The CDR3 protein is CASSQTGQVYNEQFF.